Listed below are T cell receptor beta chains from one sample, sequenced in a study of cytomegalovirus exposure and HLA in healthy donors. Assay: immunoSEQ multiplex PCR; the TCRdb copy retains only in-frame clones and omits some. The table lists tens of thousands of clones, 85% to 90% of them singletons, with 3% to 4% in the top ten. The specimen was PBMCs. These receptors came from a woman aged 18-30 years in good health and CMV-seropositive. CDR3s include the opening cysteine and the closing phenylalanine or tryptophan. The D gene is left open where the match is weak. Size is stated for part of the rows, as once, few or many counts, or as a class when the clone is expanded.

v_call: TRBV28
d_call: TRBD2
clone_size: .
j_call: TRBJ2-3
cdr3_nt: TGTGCCAGCAGTTCCCCCGGACTAGCGGCAGATACGCAGTATTTT
cdr3_aa: CASSSPGLAADTQYF

v_call: TRBV27
d_call: .
clone_size: once
j_call: TRBJ2-7
cdr3_nt: TGTGCCAGCAGTTTATACCTAACGGCCTACGAGCAGTACTTC
cdr3_aa: CASSLYLTAYEQYF

v_call: TRBV15
d_call: TRBD2
clone_size: .
j_call: TRBJ2-7
cdr3_nt: TGTGCCACCAGCAGAGAGGCGGGAGGGCCCCATGAGCAGTACTTC
cdr3_aa: CATSREAGGPHEQYF

v_call: TRBV7-9
d_call: TRBD2
clone_size: once
j_call: TRBJ2-5
cdr3_nt: TGTGCCAGCAGCTTTCGCGCACTAGCGGTCGGTTACTTGGGGGAGACCCAGTACTTC
cdr3_aa: CASSFRALAVGYLGETQYF

v_call: TRBV6-6
d_call: TRBD1
clone_size: few
j_call: TRBJ1-1
cdr3_nt: TGTGCCAGCCTTCCACAGGGGATCACTGAAGCTTTCTTT
cdr3_aa: CASLPQGITEAFF

v_call: TRBV5-4
d_call: TRBD1
clone_size: once
j_call: TRBJ1-1
cdr3_nt: TGTGCCAGCAGCTTGAGGACAGGGGGCACTGAAGCTTTCTTT
cdr3_aa: CASSLRTGGTEAFF

v_call: TRBV2
d_call: TRBD1
clone_size: once
j_call: TRBJ2-7
cdr3_nt: TGTGCCAGCAACGACCCCCGGGACAGGGGTTGGTACGAGCAGTACTTC
cdr3_aa: CASNDPRDRGWYEQYF

v_call: TRBV4-1
d_call: TRBD1
clone_size: .
j_call: TRBJ2-7
cdr3_nt: TGCGCCAGCAGCCAAGGGACAGGGAGGTACGAGCAGTACTTC
cdr3_aa: CASSQGTGRYEQYF

v_call: TRBV19
d_call: TRBD1
clone_size: .
j_call: TRBJ1-5
cdr3_nt: TGTGCCAGTGCCGGGACAGGGGGGAATCAGCCCCAGCATTTT
cdr3_aa: CASAGTGGNQPQHF

v_call: TRBV18
d_call: .
clone_size: once
j_call: TRBJ2-1
cdr3_nt: TGTGCCAGCTCGCAGACGGGAAGCTCCTACAATGAGCAGTTCTTC
cdr3_aa: CASSQTGSSYNEQFF

v_call: TRBV7-2
d_call: .
clone_size: .
j_call: TRBJ2-3
cdr3_nt: TGTGCCAGCAGCTTTAGAGGGTCCACAGATACGCAGTATTTT
cdr3_aa: CASSFRGSTDTQYF

v_call: TRBV7-2
d_call: .
clone_size: .
j_call: TRBJ1-1
cdr3_nt: TGTGCCAGCAGCTTAGCGTCAGGGAACACTGAAGCTTTCTTT
cdr3_aa: CASSLASGNTEAFF

v_call: TRBV30
d_call: TRBD2
clone_size: .
j_call: TRBJ2-3
cdr3_nt: TGTGCCTGGACCGGGGGACTAGCGGGAGGCACAGATACGCAGTATTTT
cdr3_aa: CAWTGGLAGGTDTQYF

v_call: TRBV6-6
d_call: TRBD1
clone_size: .
j_call: TRBJ1-1
cdr3_nt: TGTGCCAGCAGCCGACAGGGTATGAACACTGAAGCTTTCTTT
cdr3_aa: CASSRQGMNTEAFF

v_call: TRBV15
d_call: .
clone_size: .
j_call: TRBJ1-1
cdr3_nt: TGTGCCACCAGTCCGAACAGAGCTACTGGAGCTTTCTTT
cdr3_aa: CATSPNRATGAFF

v_call: TRBV5-1
d_call: .
clone_size: .
j_call: TRBJ2-2
cdr3_nt: TGCGCCAGCAGCCCTAGGACAGCCGGGGAGCTGTTTTTT
cdr3_aa: CASSPRTAGELFF

v_call: TRBV5-4
d_call: TRBD1
clone_size: .
j_call: TRBJ1-6
cdr3_nt: TGTGCCAGCAGCTTGGGAGGGACAGGGTTTAATTCACCCCTCCACTTT
cdr3_aa: CASSLGGTGFNSPLHF

v_call: TRBV14
d_call: .
clone_size: .
j_call: TRBJ1-1
cdr3_nt: TGTGCCAGCAGCCCGGCAGGGAACACTGAAGCTTTCTTT
cdr3_aa: CASSPAGNTEAFF

v_call: TRBV21-1
d_call: .
clone_size: .
j_call: TRBJ2-7
cdr3_nt: TGTGCCAGCTCCGACCCGTTGCAGGCGGCGACTAGCAGCAACTACGAGCAGTACTTC
cdr3_aa: CASSDPLQAATSSNYEQYF

v_call: TRBV4-3
d_call: .
clone_size: .
j_call: TRBJ2-3
cdr3_nt: TGCGCCAGCGGCGAGCGGCGACTAAGCACAGATACGCAGTATTTT
cdr3_aa: CASGERRLSTDTQYF

v_call: TRBV27
d_call: .
clone_size: .
j_call: TRBJ2-1
cdr3_nt: TGTGCCATCCGGGCGGGGAACTCCTACAATGAGCAGTTCTTC
cdr3_aa: CAIRAGNSYNEQFF

v_call: TRBV2
d_call: TRBD2
clone_size: .
j_call: TRBJ2-1
cdr3_nt: TGTGCCAGCACTATAGCGGGAGTGGGTGAGCAGTTCTTC
cdr3_aa: CASTIAGVGEQFF

v_call: TRBV2
d_call: TRBD1
clone_size: .
j_call: TRBJ1-5
cdr3_nt: TGTGCCAGCAGTGAAGAAGGGGGCGCGGGTCAGCCCCAGCATTTT
cdr3_aa: CASSEEGGAGQPQHF

v_call: TRBV4-3
d_call: .
clone_size: .
j_call: TRBJ1-5
cdr3_nt: TGCGCCAGCAGCCAAGATCGGGGGCAGCCCCAGCATTTT
cdr3_aa: CASSQDRGQPQHF

v_call: TRBV6-4
d_call: .
clone_size: .
j_call: TRBJ1-2
cdr3_nt: TGTGCCAGTGACGGACAGTATGGATTGTTCGGCACCTTC
cdr3_aa: CASDGQYGLFGTF

v_call: TRBV5-4
d_call: TRBD2
clone_size: once
j_call: TRBJ2-2
cdr3_nt: TGTGCCAGCAGCCGGGAGCGGGGGGGCCGGACCGGGGAGCTGTTTTTT
cdr3_aa: CASSRERGGRTGELFF

v_call: TRBV6-4
d_call: .
clone_size: few
j_call: TRBJ2-2
cdr3_nt: TGTGCCAGCAGTGGGGGACAGAACACCGGGGAGCTGTTTTTT
cdr3_aa: CASSGGQNTGELFF

v_call: TRBV5-1
d_call: .
clone_size: .
j_call: TRBJ1-6
cdr3_nt: TGCGCCAGCAGCTTGGCGACCGGACAAGATTCACCCCTCCACTTT
cdr3_aa: CASSLATGQDSPLHF